The text below deals with one T cell receptor (beta chain). This sample is part of a study of OX40 agonist ivuxolimab in advanced cancers. Some clones are missing from TCRdb's copy, which holds only in-frame ones; the method was immunoSEQ multiplex PCR. This sample has about 37,000 clones, with about 86% found just once. The CDR3 is 16 amino acids. CDR1 and CDR2 from the germline V gene are SGHTA and FQGTGA. Deletions cut 5 bases from V and 1 base from J, with 15 bases between. Patients had blood sampled at baseline and again on cycle 4 day 1 and cycle 7 day 1. The chain has TRBV7-3 and TRBJ2-1; possibly TRBD2 for D (6 bases). The origin of this receptor is an adult with an advanced solid tumor such as melanoma, head and neck, liver or kidney cancer. The sample in question was CD4+ or CD8+ T cells sorted from blood, obtained in a trial of the OX40 agonist ivuxolimab. Here the CDR3 reads CASSPRGGRSYNEQFF. CDR3 nucleotide sequence: TGTGCCAGCAGCCCCCGTGGGGGGAGGTCCTACAATGAGCAGTTCTTC.